Given below is one TCR beta chain in context. The antigen is undetermined. This sample is drawn from a study of cytotoxic CD8 clonotypes in ibrutinib-treated CLL. Study outcomes and limitations: Public clonotypes, rarely seen, contracted or held steady on treatment.

The CDR3 covers 15 residues. After removal of 6 bases from V and 1 base from J, the junction contained 5 bases not matched to a gene. Germline CDR1 reads MNHEY; CDR2 reads SVGAGI. TCRdb's table, derived via immunoSEQ multiplex PCR, lists solely in-frame clones and lacks some. This table has 160,000 or so clones, approximately 80% appearing once. The material sequenced was PBMCs, taken after 12 months of ibrutinib treatment. The chain recombines TRBV6-5 with TRBJ2-7; TRBD1 aligns across 11 bases. The sequence was collected from a human donor with chronic lymphocytic leukemia. The CDR3 loop is CASSFGTGGSYEQYF. The CDR3 DNA reads as TGTGCCAGCAGCTTCGGGACAGGGGGGTCCTACGAGCAGTACTTC.